Below, 17 T cell receptor beta chains from the same sample are listed, as sequenced in a study of early T cells in non-severe SARS-CoV-2 infection. One entry per CDR3 protein, called by TCRdb with MiXCR from the 5' RACE reads. This table has some 96,000 distinct CDR3 sequences, about 13% appearing once. The sample consisted of whole blood. Every receptor here comes from an adult who was a healthcare worker with PCR-confirmed SARS-CoV-2 infection or an uninfected control (not recorded which).

The chain links TRBV11-2 to TRBJ2-7, with D unresolved. V was pared by 3 bases and J by 3 bases, with 12 bases between. CDR3 size: 14 residues. Germline V gives CDR1 SGHAT, CDR2 FQNNGV. The CDR3 reads CASSFNSDNYEQYF. The CDR3 nucleotides are TGTGCCAGCAGCTTCAACTCCGACAACTACGAGCAGTACTTC. The whole variable domain, filled in from reference TRBV11-2 and TRBJ2-7, reads EAGVAQSPRYKIIEKRQSVAFWCNPISGHATLYWYQQILGQGPKLLIQFQNNGVVDDSQLPKDRFSAERLKGVDSTLKIQPAKLEDSAVYLCASSFNSDNYEQYFGPGTRLTVT.

The J gene is TRBJ1-6, the V gene TRBV2; possibly TRBD1 for D (5 bases). Germline V gene data show CDR1 as SNHLY and CDR2 as FYNNEI. V lost 4 bases and J 5 bases, leaving 12 bases between the germline ends. This CDR3 region has 15 residues. In nucleotides, the CDR3 is TGTGCCAGCAGTGGGGCAGGGAGGAATAATTCACCCCTCCACTTT. Amino acids: CASSGAGRNNSPLHF.

This clonotype was counted only a few times. CDR3 nucleotide sequence: TGCGCCAGCAGCCAAGAGCAGGGTACCTACGAGCAGTACTTC. Protein product: CASSQEQGTYEQYF. This chain links TRBV4-3 with TRBJ2-7, with D tentatively TRBD1 (5 bases). The CDR3 has 14 amino acids. The V end lost 0 bases, the J end lost 2 bases, and 8 bases lay between the germline ends. Germline V gene sequence: CDR1 LGHNA, CDR2 YSLEER.

CDR3: CSVERQMTGRSSETQYF. In DNA form, the CDR3 reads TGCAGCGTTGAACGGCAAATGACAGGCCGTTCCAGTGAGACCCAGTACTTC. V usage is TRBV29-1 and J usage is TRBJ2-5, with a tentative D call TRBD1 (6 bases). CDR1 and CDR2 from the germline V gene are SQVTM and ANQGSEA. CDR3 size: 17 residues. V shed 2 bases and J shed 5 bases, with 24 bases lying between them.

This clonotype was seen a handful of times. The chain recombines TRBV5-4 with TRBJ2-2; D is unclear. With 0 bases removed from V and 4 bases from J, the gap between germline ends came to 7 bases. CDR1 is SGHNT, CDR2 YYREEE, per germline (reference sequence). This CDR3 has 14 amino acids. CDR3 sequence: CASSLDFGTGELFF. The CDR3 nucleotides read TGTGCCAGCAGCTTGGATTTTGGCACCGGGGAGCTGTTTTTT.

This clonotype has ten or more counts. The chain is built from TRBV3-2 and TRBJ2-3; TRBD2 was called by the table and not checked on the DNA. TRBV3-2 counts as a pseudogene. This CDR3 spans 15 amino acids. The CDR3 coding sequence is TGTGCCAGCAGCCCTGGGTCTCTTGCAGGAGGGACGCAGTATTTT. This sequence encodes CASSPGSLAGGTQYF.

This clonotype was observed a handful of times. The rearrangement links TRBV12-3 or TRBV12-4 to TRBJ2-1; no clear D. The CDR3 is 15 amino acids. The V and J ends lost 6 bases and 9 bases respectively, with 21 bases between them. The CDR3 spells CASSPAALGSAEQFF. In nucleotides, the CDR3 is TGTGCCAGCAGCCCCGCGGCCCTCGGTTCGGCTGAGCAGTTCTTC.

This clonotype was observed many times. The J gene is TRBJ1-5, the V gene TRBV2; tentatively, D is TRBD1 (5 bases). This CDR3 has 14 residues. Germline V gene sequence: CDR1 SNHLY, CDR2 FYNNEI. With 2 bases removed from V and 5 bases from J, the gap between germline ends came to 10 bases. The CDR3 nucleotides read TGTGCCAGCAGTGAAATGGGGACCCATCAGCCCCAGCATTTT. Its protein product is CASSEMGTHQPQHF. Based on the CDR3 plus reference TRBV2 and TRBJ1-5, the full variable domain is EPEVTQTPSHQVTQMGQEVILRCVPISNHLYFYWYRQILGQKVEFLVSFYNNEISEKSEIFDDQFSVERPDGSNFTLKIRSTKLEDSAMYFCASSEMGTHQPQHFGDGTRLSIL.

The chain is built from TRBV15 and TRBJ2-7, with a possible D match to TRBD2 (6 bases). The CDR3 is 15 residues long. Germline loops: CDR1 LNHNV, CDR2 YYDKDF (reference sequence). Trimming shortened V by 0 bases and J by 3 bases, and 12 bases separated the two germline ends. The CDR3 bases are TGTGCCACCAGCAGAGATCGGCAGGGAGGCTACGAGCAGTACTTC. Translating gives CATSRDRQGGYEQYF.

The chain uses TRBV28 and TRBJ2-7, with 8 nucleotides matching TRBD1. Germline trimming cut 5 bases from V and 4 bases from J; bases unmatched to any gene: 7. The CDR3 length is 14 residues. The germline V gene encodes CDR1 MDHEN and CDR2 SYDVKM. The DNA for the CDR3 is TGTGCCAGCAGTCCAGGGGGCGGTGGGTACGAGCAGTACTTC. Its translation: CASSPGGGGYEQYF.

This chain connects TRBV2 to TRBJ2-6; TRBD1 matches at 7 bases. CDR1 is SNHLY and CDR2 is FYNNEI in the germline V gene. The CDR3 covers 16 residues. The junction had 9 bases not matched to a gene; V was cut back by 6 bases and J by 4 bases. CDR3 DNA: TGTGCCAGCAGGGGACAGACCCGATCAGGGGCCAACGTCCTGACTTTC. This sequence encodes CASRGQTRSGANVLTF.

This clonotype has at least ten counts. The chain links TRBV2 to TRBJ2-3; 8 bases match TRBD1. This CDR3 is 15 amino acids long. J lost 0 bases, V lost 6 bases, and 5 bases had no gene match. Germline values: CDR1 SNHLY, CDR2 FYNNEI. The CDR3 DNA reads TGTGCCAGCAGGGGACAGGCGACTAGCACAGATACGCAGTATTTT. It yields the protein CASRGQATSTDTQYF.

This clonotype was counted at least ten times. V usage is TRBV5-1 and J usage is TRBJ1-1; D is unresolved. In germline, CDR1 is SGHRS, CDR2 YFSETQ. V gave up 0 bases and J gave up 6 bases, with 9 bases separating them. The CDR3 is made up of 13 amino acids. CDR3 sequence: CASSLVPLAEAFF. The CDR3 nucleotides are TGCGCCAGCAGCTTGGTTCCCCTAGCTGAAGCTTTCTTT.

This chain joins TRBV7-2 and TRBJ1-6, with D possibly being TRBD1 (5 bases). There are 16 residues in the CDR3. Trimming stripped 4 bases from V and 9 bases from J, with 19 bases between. The germline V gene has CDR1 SGHTA and CDR2 FQGNSA. As DNA, the CDR3 is TGTGCCAGCAGCTCGAGGGTGCAGGGAGGAGGTTCACCCCTCCACTTT. It codes for CASSSRVQGGGSPLHF.

This clonotype was recorded at least ten times. The CDR3 loop is CSVNREGNIQYF. CDR3 DNA sequence: TGCAGCGTCAACAGGGAGGGAAACATTCAGTACTTC. The rearrangement links TRBV29-1 to TRBJ2-4, with D possibly matching TRBD2 (7 bases). In germline, CDR1 is SQVTM, CDR2 ANQGSEA. Trimming shortened V by 6 bases and J by 6 bases, and 12 bases separated the two germline ends. The CDR3 totals 12 residues.

This clonotype showed up many times. Here the CDR3 reads CASSSSWTGTYNEQFF. DNA for the CDR3: TGTGCCAGCAGTTCCTCTTGGACAGGGACCTACAATGAGCAGTTCTTC. The rearrangement links TRBV6-2 or TRBV6-3 to TRBJ2-1, with 8 bases lining up with TRBD1. The CDR3 consists of 16 residues. Germline lookup yields CDR1 MNHEY and CDR2 SVGEGT. V gave up 4 bases and J gave up 2 bases; unmatched junction bases: 7.

This clonotype was found many times. This chain joins TRBV5-6 and TRBJ2-7, with TRBD2 matching 13 bases. V lost 4 bases and J lost 6; bases outside the gene matches: 13. The CDR3 spans 17 residues. Germline assignment: CDR1 SGHDT and CDR2 YYEEEE. DNA for the CDR3: TGTGCCAGCAGCAGACCGGGACTAGCGGGGAGCACCCTCGAGCAGTACTTC. Its protein is CASSRPGLAGSTLEQYF.